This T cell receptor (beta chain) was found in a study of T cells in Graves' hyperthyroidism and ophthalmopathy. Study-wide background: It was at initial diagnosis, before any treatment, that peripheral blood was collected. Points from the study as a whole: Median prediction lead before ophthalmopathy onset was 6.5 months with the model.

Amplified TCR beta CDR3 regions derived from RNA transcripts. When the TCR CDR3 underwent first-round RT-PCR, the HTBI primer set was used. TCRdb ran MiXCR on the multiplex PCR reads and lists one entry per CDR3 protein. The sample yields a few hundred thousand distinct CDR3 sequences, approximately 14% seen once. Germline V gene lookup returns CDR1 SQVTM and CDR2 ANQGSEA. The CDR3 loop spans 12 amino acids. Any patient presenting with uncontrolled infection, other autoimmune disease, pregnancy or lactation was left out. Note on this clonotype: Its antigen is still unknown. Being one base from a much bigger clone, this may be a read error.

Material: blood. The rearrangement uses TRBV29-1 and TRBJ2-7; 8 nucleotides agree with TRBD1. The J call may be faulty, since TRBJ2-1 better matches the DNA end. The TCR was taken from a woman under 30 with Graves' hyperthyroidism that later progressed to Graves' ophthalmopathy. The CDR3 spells CSVEDRVYEQFF. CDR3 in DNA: TGCAGCGTGGAGGACAGGGTCTACGAGCAGTTCTTC.